These 3 T cell receptor beta chains came from one sample sequenced in a study of cytomegalovirus exposure and HLA in healthy donors. The primer mix had 60 Vbeta and 13 Jbeta primers. Measured with immunoSEQ multiplex PCR; TCRdb has only the in-frame clones, and not every one. This table has 120,000 or so clones, around three quarters appearing once. The sample was PBMCs. The receptors come from a female donor in good health and CMV-seronegative.

The chain carries TRBV7-9 and TRBJ2-1; 13 positions agree with TRBD2. V was pared by 1 base and J by 0 bases, with 6 bases of the junction left unmatched. The germline V gene encodes CDR1 SEHNR and CDR2 FQNEAQ (reference sequence). The CDR3 contains 19 residues. Here the CDR3 reads CASSLGATSGGSSYNEQFF. In nucleotides, the CDR3 is TGTGCCAGCAGCTTAGGGGCGACTAGCGGGGGGAGCTCCTACAATGAGCAGTTCTTC.

The V call is TRBV7-3, the J call TRBJ1-5, with a possible D match to TRBD1 (6 bases). CDR1 is SGHTA, CDR2 FQGTGA, per germline. The CDR3 loop spans 13 amino acids. Between the trimmed V and J ends, which lost 4 bases and 11 bases, there was a span of 15 bases. In DNA, the CDR3 is TGTGCCAGCAGCTCAGAACAGGGAGGGGCCCAGCATTTT. This translates into CASSSEQGGAQHF. Full variable domain (outside the CDR3, taken from reference TRBV7-3 and TRBJ1-5): GAGVSQTPSNKVTEKGKYVELRCDPISGHTALYWYRQSLGQGPEFLIYFQGTGAADDSGLPNDRFFAVRPEGSVSTLKIQRTERGDSAVYLCASSSEQGGAQHFGDGTRLSIL.

The V and J genes are TRBV7-9 and TRBJ2-7; 7 bases align to TRBD1. J gave up 6 bases and V 5 bases, and 4 bases lay outside the gene matches. Germline V gives CDR1 SEHNR, CDR2 FQNEAQ (reference sequence). The CDR3 consists of 12 residues. The CDR3 sequence is CASSRTGAEQYF. As DNA, the CDR3 is TGTGCCAGCAGCAGGACAGGTGCCGAGCAGTACTTC. Based on the CDR3 plus reference TRBV7-9 and TRBJ2-7, the full variable domain is DTGVSQNPRHKITKRGQNVTFRCDPISEHNRLYWYRQTLGQGPEFLTYFQNEAQLEKSRLLSDRFSAERPKGSFSTLEIQRTEQGDSAMYLCASSRTGAEQYFGPGTRLTVT.